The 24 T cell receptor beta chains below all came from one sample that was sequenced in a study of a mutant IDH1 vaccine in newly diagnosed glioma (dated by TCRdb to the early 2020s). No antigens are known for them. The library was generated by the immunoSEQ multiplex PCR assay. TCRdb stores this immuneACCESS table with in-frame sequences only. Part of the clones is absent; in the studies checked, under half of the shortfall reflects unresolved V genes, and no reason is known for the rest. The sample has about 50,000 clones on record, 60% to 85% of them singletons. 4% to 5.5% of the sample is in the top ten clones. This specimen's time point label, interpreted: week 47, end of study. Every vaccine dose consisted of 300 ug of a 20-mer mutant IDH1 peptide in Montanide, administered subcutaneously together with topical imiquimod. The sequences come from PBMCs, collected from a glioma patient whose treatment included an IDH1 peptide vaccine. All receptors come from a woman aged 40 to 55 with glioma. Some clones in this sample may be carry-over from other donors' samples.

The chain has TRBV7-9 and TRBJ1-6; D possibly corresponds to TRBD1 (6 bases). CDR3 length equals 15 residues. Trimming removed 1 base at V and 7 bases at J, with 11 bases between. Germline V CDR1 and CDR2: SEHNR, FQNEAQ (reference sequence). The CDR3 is CASSLGGTRNSPLHF. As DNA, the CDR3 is TGTGCCAGCAGCTTAGGGGGGACACGAAATTCACCCCTCCACTTT.

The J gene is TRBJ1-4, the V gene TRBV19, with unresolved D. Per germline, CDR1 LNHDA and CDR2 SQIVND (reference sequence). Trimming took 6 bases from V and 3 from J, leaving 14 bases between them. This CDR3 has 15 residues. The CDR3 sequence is CASSPPGWANEKLFF. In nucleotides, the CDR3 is TGTGCCAGTAGCCCCCCGGGGTGGGCTAATGAAAAACTGTTTTTT.

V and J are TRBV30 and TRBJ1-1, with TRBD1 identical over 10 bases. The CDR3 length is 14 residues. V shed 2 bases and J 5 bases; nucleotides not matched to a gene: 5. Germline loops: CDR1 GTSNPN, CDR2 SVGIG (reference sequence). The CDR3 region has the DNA TGTGCCTGGAGTAAGACAGGGGGCGCGACTGAAGCTTTCTTT. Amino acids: CAWSKTGGATEAFF.

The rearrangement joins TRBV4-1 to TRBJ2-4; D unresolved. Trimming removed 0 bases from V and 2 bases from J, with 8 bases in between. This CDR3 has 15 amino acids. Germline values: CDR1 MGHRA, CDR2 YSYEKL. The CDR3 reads CASSQDRTTKNIQYF. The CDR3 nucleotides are TGCGCCAGCAGCCAAGATCGTACGACCAAAAACATTCAGTACTTC.

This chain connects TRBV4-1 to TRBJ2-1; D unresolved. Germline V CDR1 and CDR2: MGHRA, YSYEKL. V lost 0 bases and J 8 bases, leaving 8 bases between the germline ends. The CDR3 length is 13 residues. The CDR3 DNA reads TGCGCCAGCAGCCAAGATCGAGCGTATGAGCAGTTCTTC. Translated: CASSQDRAYEQFF.

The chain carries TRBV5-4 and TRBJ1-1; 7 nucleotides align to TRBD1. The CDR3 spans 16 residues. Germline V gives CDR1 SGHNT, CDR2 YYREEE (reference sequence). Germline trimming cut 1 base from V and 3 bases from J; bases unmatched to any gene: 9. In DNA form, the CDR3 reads TGTGCCAGCAGCTTGAGAGGCAGGGGGAACCACACTGAAGCTTTCTTT. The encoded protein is CASSLRGRGNHTEAFF.

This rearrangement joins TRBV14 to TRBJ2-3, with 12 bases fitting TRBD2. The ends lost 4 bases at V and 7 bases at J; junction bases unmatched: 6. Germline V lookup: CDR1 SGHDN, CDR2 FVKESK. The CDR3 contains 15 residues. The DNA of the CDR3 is TGTGCCAGCAGCCTCCTAGCGGGGGGGCTGTATACGCAGTATTTT. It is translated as CASSLLAGGLYTQYF.

The CDR3 spells CASSLRNGLGGYTF. The CDR3 region has the DNA TGTGCCAGCAGCTTGCGGAACGGGTTGGGCGGCTACACCTTC. The chain combines TRBV5-6 with TRBJ1-2; D is unclear. The V end was cut by 1 base, the J end by 8 bases, with 15 bases between. The CDR3 is made up of 14 amino acids. Germline lookup yields CDR1 SGHDT and CDR2 YYEEEE.

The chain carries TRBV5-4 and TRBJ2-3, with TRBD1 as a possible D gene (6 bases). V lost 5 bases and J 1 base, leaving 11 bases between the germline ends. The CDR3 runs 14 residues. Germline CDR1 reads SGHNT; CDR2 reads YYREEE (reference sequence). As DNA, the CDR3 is TGTGCCAGCAGTTCGGACAGACGCACAGATACGCAGTATTTT. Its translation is CASSSDRRTDTQYF. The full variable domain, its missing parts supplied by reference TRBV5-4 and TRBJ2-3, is ETGVTQSPTHLIKTRGQQVTLRCSSQSGHNTVSWYQQALGQGPQFIFQYYREEENGRGNFPPRFSGLQFPNYSSELNVNALELDDSALYLCASSSDRRTDTQYFGPGTRLTVL.

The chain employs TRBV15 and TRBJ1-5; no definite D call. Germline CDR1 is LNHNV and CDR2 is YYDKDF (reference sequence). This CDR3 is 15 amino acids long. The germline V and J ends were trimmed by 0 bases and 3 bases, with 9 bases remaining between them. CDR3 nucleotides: TGTGCCACCAGCAGAGATCGGCGGCACAATCAGCCCCAGCATTTT. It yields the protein CATSRDRRHNQPQHF.

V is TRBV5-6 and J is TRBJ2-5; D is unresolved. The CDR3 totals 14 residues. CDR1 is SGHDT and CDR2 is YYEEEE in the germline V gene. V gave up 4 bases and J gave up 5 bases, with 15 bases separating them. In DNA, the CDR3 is TGTGCCAGCAGCATGGACCGGCCTGGGGAGACCCAGTACTTC. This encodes CASSMDRPGETQYF.

The DNA of the CDR3 is TGCGCCAGCAGCGTTCCTCAGGGTCCCCCTGGAAACACCATATATTTT. This sequence encodes CASSVPQGPPGNTIYF. The gene calls are TRBV5-1 and TRBJ1-3, with D perhaps matching TRBD1 (5 bases). This CDR3 region has 16 residues. The germline V and J ends were trimmed by 4 bases and 2 bases, with 16 bases remaining between them. Germline CDR1 and CDR2: SGHRS and YFSETQ.

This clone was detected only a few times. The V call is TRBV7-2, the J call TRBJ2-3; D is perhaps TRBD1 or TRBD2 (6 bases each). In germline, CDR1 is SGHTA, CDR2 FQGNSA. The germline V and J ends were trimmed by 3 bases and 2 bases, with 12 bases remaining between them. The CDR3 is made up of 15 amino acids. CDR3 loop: CASSLSGAPTDTQYF. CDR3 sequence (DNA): TGTGCCAGCAGCTTGTCGGGGGCCCCCACAGATACGCAGTATTTT.

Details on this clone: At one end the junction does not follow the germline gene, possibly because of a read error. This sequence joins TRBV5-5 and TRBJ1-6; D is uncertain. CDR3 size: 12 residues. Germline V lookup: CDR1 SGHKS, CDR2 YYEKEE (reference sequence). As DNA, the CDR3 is TGTGCCAGCAGCTTGGCTTTGATCCCACAAATATTT. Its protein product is CASSLALIPQIF.

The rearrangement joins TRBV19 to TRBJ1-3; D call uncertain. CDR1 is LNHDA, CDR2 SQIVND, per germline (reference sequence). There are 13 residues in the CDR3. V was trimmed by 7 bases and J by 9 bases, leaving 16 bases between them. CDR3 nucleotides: TGTGCCAGTAACCGGCCCGCCGCCGGCACCATATATTTT. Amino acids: CASNRPAAGTIYF.

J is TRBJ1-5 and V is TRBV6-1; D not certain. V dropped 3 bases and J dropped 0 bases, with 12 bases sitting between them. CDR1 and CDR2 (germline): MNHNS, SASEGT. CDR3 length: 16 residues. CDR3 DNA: TGTGCCAGCAGTGACGCACAGATATATAGCAATCAGCCCCAGCATTTT. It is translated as CASSDAQIYSNQPQHF.

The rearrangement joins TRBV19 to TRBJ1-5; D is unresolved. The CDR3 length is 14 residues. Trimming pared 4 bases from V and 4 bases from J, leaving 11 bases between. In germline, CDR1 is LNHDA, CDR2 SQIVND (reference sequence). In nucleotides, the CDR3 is TGTGCCAGTAGTACCCTCCTTGGGAATCAGCCCCAGCATTTT. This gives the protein CASSTLLGNQPQHF.

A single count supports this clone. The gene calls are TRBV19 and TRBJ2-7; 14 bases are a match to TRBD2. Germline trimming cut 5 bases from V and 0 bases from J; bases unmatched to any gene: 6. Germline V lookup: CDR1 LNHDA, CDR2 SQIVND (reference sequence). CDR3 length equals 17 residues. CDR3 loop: CASSPLGLAGDSYEQYF. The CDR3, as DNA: TGTGCCAGTAGTCCCCTGGGACTAGCGGGGGACTCCTACGAGCAGTACTTC.

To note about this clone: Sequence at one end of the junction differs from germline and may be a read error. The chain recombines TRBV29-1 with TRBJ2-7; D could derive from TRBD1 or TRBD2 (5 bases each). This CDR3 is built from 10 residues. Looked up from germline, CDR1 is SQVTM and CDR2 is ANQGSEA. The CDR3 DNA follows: TGCAGCGTTGAAGAGGGGACGGCCTTCTTC. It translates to CSVEEGTAFF.

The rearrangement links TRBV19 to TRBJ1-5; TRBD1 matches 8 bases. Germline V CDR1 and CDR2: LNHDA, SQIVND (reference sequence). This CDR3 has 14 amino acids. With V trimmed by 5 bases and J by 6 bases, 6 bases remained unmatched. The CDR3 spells CASSLRGPGQPQHF. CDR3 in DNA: TGTGCCAGTAGTCTCAGGGGGCCGGGTCAGCCCCAGCATTTT.

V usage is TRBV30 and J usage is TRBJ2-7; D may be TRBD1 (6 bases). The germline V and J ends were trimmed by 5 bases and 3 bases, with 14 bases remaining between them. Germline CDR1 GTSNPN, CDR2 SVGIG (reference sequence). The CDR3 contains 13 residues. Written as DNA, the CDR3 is TGTGCCTGGGGCACCGGGACAAACTACGAGCAGTACTTC. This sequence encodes CAWGTGTNYEQYF.

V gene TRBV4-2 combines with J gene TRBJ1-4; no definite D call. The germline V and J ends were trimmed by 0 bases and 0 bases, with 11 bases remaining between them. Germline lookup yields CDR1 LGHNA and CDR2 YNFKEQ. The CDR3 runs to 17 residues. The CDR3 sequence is CASSQEGTAATNEKLFF. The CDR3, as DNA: TGTGCCAGCAGCCAAGAGGGCACAGCTGCAACTAATGAAAAACTGTTTTTT.

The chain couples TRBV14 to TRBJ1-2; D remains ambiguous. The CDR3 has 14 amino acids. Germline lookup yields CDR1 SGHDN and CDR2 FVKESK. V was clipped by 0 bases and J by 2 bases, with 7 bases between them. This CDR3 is CASSQDLKNYGYTF. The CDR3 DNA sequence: TGTGCCAGCAGCCAAGACTTGAAGAACTATGGCTACACCTTC.

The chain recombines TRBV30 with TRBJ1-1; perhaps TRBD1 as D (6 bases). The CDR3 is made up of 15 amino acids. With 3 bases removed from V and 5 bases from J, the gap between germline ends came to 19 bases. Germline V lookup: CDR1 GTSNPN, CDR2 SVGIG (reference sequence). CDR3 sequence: CAWRISGGRGTEAFF. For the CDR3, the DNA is TGTGCCTGGAGAATAAGCGGGGGGCGAGGGACTGAAGCTTTCTTT.